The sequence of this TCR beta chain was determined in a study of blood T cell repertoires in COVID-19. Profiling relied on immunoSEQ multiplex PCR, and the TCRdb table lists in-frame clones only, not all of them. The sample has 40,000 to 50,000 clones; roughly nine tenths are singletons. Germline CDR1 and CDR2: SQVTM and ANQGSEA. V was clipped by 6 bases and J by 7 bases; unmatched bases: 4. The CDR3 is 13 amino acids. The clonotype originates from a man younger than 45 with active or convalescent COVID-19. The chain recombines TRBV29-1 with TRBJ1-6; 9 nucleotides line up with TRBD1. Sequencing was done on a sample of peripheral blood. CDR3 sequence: CSVQDRGNSPLHF. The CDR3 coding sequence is TGCAGCGTGCAGGACAGGGGCAATTCACCCCTCCACTTT.